This T cell receptor beta chain was profiled in a study of Ad26.COV2.S vaccination and SARS-CoV-2 variants. Sample treatment: 15 to 20 received Ad26.COV2.S at low or high dose, single or two shots; roughly 5 received placebo; per-sample allocation not given. After the first vaccine or placebo injection, samples were drawn on day 63. V was pared by 1 base and J by 5 bases, with 12 bases between. CDR3 length equals 15 residues. CDR1 is MNHEY, CDR2 SVGEGT, per germline. The assay was immunoSEQ multiplex PCR, and TCRdb's table has in-frame clones only and misses some. The sample lists about 480,000 clones; approximately 90% were seen once.

This material consisted of peripheral blood, taken in a trial of Ad26.COV2.S vaccine versus placebo. The sequence was obtained from a person between 18 and 65 years old who received the Ad26.COV2.S COVID-19 vaccine or a placebo. V is TRBV6-2 or TRBV6-3 and J is TRBJ1-5, with a weak D call TRBD1 (5 bases). The CDR3 nucleotides are TGTGCCAGCAGTTACTTTGGGGGGATGGATCAGCCCCAGCATTTT. Residues: CASSYFGGMDQPQHF.